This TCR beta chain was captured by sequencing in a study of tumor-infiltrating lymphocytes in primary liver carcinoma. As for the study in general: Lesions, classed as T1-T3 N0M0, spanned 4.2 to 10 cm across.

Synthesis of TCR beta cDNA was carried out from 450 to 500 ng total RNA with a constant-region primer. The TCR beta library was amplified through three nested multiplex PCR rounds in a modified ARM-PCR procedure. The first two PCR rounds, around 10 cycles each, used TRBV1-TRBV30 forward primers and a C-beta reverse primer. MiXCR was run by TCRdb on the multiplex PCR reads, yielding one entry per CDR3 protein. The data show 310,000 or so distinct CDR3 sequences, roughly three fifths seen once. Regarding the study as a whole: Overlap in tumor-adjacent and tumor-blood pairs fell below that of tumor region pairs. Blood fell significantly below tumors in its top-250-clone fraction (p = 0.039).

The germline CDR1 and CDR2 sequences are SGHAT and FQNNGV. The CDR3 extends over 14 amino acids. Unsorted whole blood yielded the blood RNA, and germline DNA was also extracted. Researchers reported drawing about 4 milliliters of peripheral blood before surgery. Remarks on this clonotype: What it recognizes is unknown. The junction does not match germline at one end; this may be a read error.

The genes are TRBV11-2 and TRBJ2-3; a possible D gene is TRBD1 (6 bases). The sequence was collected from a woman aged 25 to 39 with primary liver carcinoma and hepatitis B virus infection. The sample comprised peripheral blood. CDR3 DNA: TGTGCCAGCAGCTTAGGTCGTAGGACAGATACGCTGTATTTT. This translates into CASSLGRRTDTLYF.